These 25 T cell receptor beta chains share one sample of origin, sequenced in a study of cytomegalovirus exposure and HLA in healthy donors (dated by TCRdb to 2017 to 2019). Library method: the immunoSEQ multiplex PCR assay. In its TCRdb copy, this immuneACCESS table keeps in-frame sequences only and misses some clones. Where compared with another copy, unresolved V genes explain less than half of these, and the others have no known cause. The sample table shows more than 60,000 clones, and around 97% are seen once. The ten largest clones add up to 1.5% to 2% of the sample. The source material was PBMCs. These receptors all come from a woman aged 18-30 years in good health and CMV-seropositive.

V gene TRBV11-3 combines with J gene TRBJ2-7; TRBD2 aligns across 12 bases. CDR1 SGHNT and CDR2 YENEEA come from the germline V gene. This CDR3 is built from 19 residues. Trimming removed 1 base from V and 0 bases from J; junction bases left unmatched: 10. This chain's CDR3 is CASSLGLAGVLFCSYEQYF. Written as DNA, the CDR3 is TGTGCCAGCAGCTTAGGACTAGCGGGAGTTCTCTTCTGCTCCTACGAGCAGTACTTC.

The chain recombines TRBV19 with TRBJ2-1, with 8 nucleotides matching TRBD1. V lost 3 bases, J lost 0 bases, and 13 bases stayed unmatched. The CDR3 runs 19 residues. The germline gives CDR1 LNHDA, CDR2 SQIVND (reference sequence). CDR3 protein: CASSIRTGNPWDSYNEQFF. CDR3 in DNA: TGTGCCAGTAGTATCCGGACAGGGAACCCGTGGGACTCCTACAATGAGCAGTTCTTC.

V gene TRBV5-4 combines with J gene TRBJ1-5; D gene uncertain. V dropped 4 bases and J dropped 7 bases, with 6 bases sitting between them. The CDR3 sequence is 11 residues long. Germline loops: CDR1 SGHNT, CDR2 YYREEE (reference sequence). The CDR3 region is CASSGEQPQHF. CDR3 DNA: TGTGCCAGCAGCGGGGAGCAGCCCCAGCATTTT.

The chain couples TRBV6-5 to TRBJ2-1; 8 bases are a match to TRBD1. There are 13 residues in the CDR3. V lost 8 bases to trimming and J lost 7 bases; unmatched junction nucleotides: 7. Germline lookup yields CDR1 MNHEY and CDR2 SVGAGI. The CDR3 region has the DNA TGTGCCAGCGGGGGGACAGGATCTAATGAGCAGTTCTTC. Translated: CASGGTGSNEQFF.

This rearrangement joins TRBV14 to TRBJ1-4; D is possibly TRBD1 (5 bases). V lost 0 bases to trimming and J lost 5 bases, with 10 bases between them. The germline V gene encodes CDR1 SGHDN and CDR2 FVKESK. This CDR3 is built from 15 residues. CDR3 residues: CASSQEGGPNEKLFF. CDR3 in DNA: TGTGCCAGCAGCCAAGAGGGGGGTCCGAATGAAAAACTGTTTTTT. The whole variable domain, remainder taken from reference TRBV14 and TRBJ1-4, is EAGVTQFPSHSVIEKGQTVTLRCDPISGHDNLYWYRRVMGKEIKFLLHFVKESKQDESGMPNNRFLAERTGGTYSTLKVQPAELEDSGVYFCASSQEGGPNEKLFFGSGTQLSVL.

V gene TRBV5-5 combines with J gene TRBJ2-7, with 9 bases lining up with TRBD2. Germline assignment: CDR1 SGHKS and CDR2 YYEKEE (reference sequence). This CDR3 region has 16 residues. J gave up 4 bases and V 1 base, and 9 bases lay outside the gene matches. The CDR3 sequence: CASSLSQGLAGYEQYF. The CDR3 nucleotides read TGTGCCAGCAGCTTGAGCCAGGGACTAGCTGGATACGAGCAGTACTTC.

The rearrangement uses TRBV4-1 and TRBJ1-2; 8 bases map to TRBD1. The CDR3 sequence is 15 residues long. CDR1 is MGHRA, CDR2 YSYEKL, per germline. The V segment lost 3 bases and the J segment 8 bases; nucleotides outside the gene matches: 11. CDR3 DNA: TGCGCCAGCAGCCACGCCGTCCAGGGGGCGCGAGGCTACACCTTC. Translation gives CASSHAVQGARGYTF.

The V and J genes are TRBV7-8 and TRBJ2-5, with 8 bases that match TRBD2. Germline V CDR1 and CDR2: SGHVS, FQNEAQ. CDR3 length: 15 residues. Unmatched junction bases numbered 9, after V lost 4 bases and J lost 5 bases. The CDR3 DNA reads TGTGCCAGCAGCTGGAGCGGGAGCGGGGAGGAGACCCAGTACTTC. It specifies CASSWSGSGEETQYF.

This chain joins TRBV5-6 and TRBJ1-2; D is uncertain. Per germline, CDR1 SGHDT and CDR2 YYEEEE. V lost 0 bases to trimming and J lost 2 bases, with 5 bases between them. This CDR3 spans 13 amino acids. CDR3 DNA: TGTGCCAGCAGCTTGGCACAGAACTATGGCTACACCTTC. Translation gives CASSLAQNYGYTF.

The J gene is TRBJ1-2, the V gene TRBV4-2, with 7 bases identical to TRBD1. V lost 0 bases to trimming and J lost 6 bases; unmatched junction nucleotides: 4. Germline values: CDR1 LGHNA, CDR2 YNFKEQ. This CDR3 has 14 amino acids. In DNA, the CDR3 is TGTGCCAGCAGCCAAGAAAAAGGGGGCAATGGCTACACCTTC. Its translation: CASSQEKGGNGYTF.

J is TRBJ1-1 and V is TRBV27, with D unresolved. CDR3 size: 13 residues. Trimming took 3 bases from V and 2 from J, leaving 7 bases between them. The germline CDR1 and CDR2 sequences are MNHEY and SMNVEV (reference sequence). CDR3 loop: CASSLAGNTEAFF. As DNA, the CDR3 is TGTGCCAGCAGTTTGGCAGGAAACACTGAAGCTTTCTTT.

This clone has just one count. V usage is TRBV29-1 and J usage is TRBJ2-7, with 9 nucleotides matching TRBD2. Germline V lookup: CDR1 SQVTM, CDR2 ANQGSEA. The CDR3 runs to 17 residues. With 4 bases clipped from V and 6 bases from J, the junction kept 19 bases outside the gene matches. CDR3 nucleotide sequence: TGCAGCGTTGGGTCGGTGTCCAGCGGGAGGATTGGGGCCGAGCAGTACTTC. Translating it yields CSVGSVSSGRIGAEQYF.

The rearrangement joins TRBV9 to TRBJ2-2, with 7 bases matching TRBD2. Germline loops: CDR1 SGDLS, CDR2 YYNGEE. CDR3 size: 17 residues. V dropped 0 bases and J dropped 0; count of bases not matched to a gene: 5. The CDR3 DNA reads as TGTGCCAGCAGCGTAGGGCTAGCGGCTTCGAACACCGGGGAGCTGTTTTTT. This codes for CASSVGLAASNTGELFF.

In its sample, this clone was seen once. The chain is built from TRBV13 and TRBJ1-3; no clear D gene. This CDR3 is 14 amino acids long. CDR1 and CDR2 (germline): PRHDT, FYEKMQ (reference sequence). Trimming stripped 1 base from V and 0 bases from J, with 4 bases between. The DNA of the CDR3 is TGTGCCAGCAGCTTAGTCAACTCTGGAAACACCATATATTTT. It codes for CASSLVNSGNTIYF.

The chain joins TRBV25-1 to TRBJ2-7; TRBD2 aligns across 13 bases. In germline, CDR1 is MGHDK, CDR2 SYGVNS. The CDR3 is made up of 15 amino acids. V was pared by 3 bases and J by 7 bases, with 6 bases of the junction left unmatched. The CDR3 DNA reads as TGTGCCAGCAGTGAGGGGACTAGCGGGGAGGGAGAGCAGTACTTC. Translation gives CASSEGTSGEGEQYF.

The chain links TRBV19 to TRBJ2-3, with 8 bases matching TRBD2. Germline V CDR1 and CDR2: LNHDA, SQIVND (reference sequence). The CDR3 has 15 residues. V lost 3 bases to trimming and J lost 4 bases; unmatched junction nucleotides: 6. Here the CDR3 DNA reads TGTGCCAGTAGTATGAGCGGGAGAGCACCAGATACGCAGTATTTT. This encodes CASSMSGRAPDTQYF.

The genes are TRBV29-1 and TRBJ1-1; D might be TRBD1 (5 bases). The germline gives CDR1 SQVTM, CDR2 ANQGSEA. Trimming shortened V by 6 bases and J by 1 base, and 9 bases separated the two germline ends. This CDR3 region has 12 residues. The CDR3 DNA reads as TGCAGCGTCACCGACAGGAACACTGAAGCTTTCTTT. Translated: CSVTDRNTEAFF.

This clone was recorded only once. The rearrangement joins TRBV6-1 to TRBJ1-2; 7 bases are a match to TRBD1. V trimming: 0 bases; J trimming: 1 base; junction bases outside the gene matches: 2. Germline values: CDR1 MNHNS, CDR2 SASEGT. This CDR3 region has 15 residues. The CDR3 DNA sequence: TGTGCCAGCAGTGAAGCGGCAGGGGGTAACTATGGCTACACCTTC. This gives the protein CASSEAAGGNYGYTF.

This chain links TRBV6-1 with TRBJ2-5, with D tentatively TRBD2 (5 bases). V lost 0 bases to trimming and J lost 3 bases, with 11 bases between them. This CDR3 contains 15 residues. The germline gives CDR1 MNHNS, CDR2 SASEGT. The CDR3 bases are TGTGCCAGCAGTGAAGCGGGTGGGCGGGAAGAGACCCAGTACTTC. This translates into CASSEAGGREETQYF.

The V call is TRBV7-9, the J call TRBJ1-1, with D perhaps matching TRBD1 (5 bases). Germline loops: CDR1 SEHNR, CDR2 FQNEAQ (reference sequence). The CDR3 runs 14 residues. Deletions cut 3 bases from V and 3 bases from J, with 11 bases between. The CDR3 DNA reads TGTGCCAGCAGCTTGATTAGGGGCGACACTGAAGCTTTCTTT. Protein product: CASSLIRGDTEAFF.

The genes are TRBV28 and TRBJ2-7; TRBD1 might be the D (6 bases). This CDR3 has 13 amino acids. V dropped 7 bases and J dropped 0 bases, with 10 bases sitting between them. The germline CDR1 and CDR2 sequences are MDHEN and SYDVKM. This CDR3 reads CASNRDTSYEQYF. CDR3 nucleotide sequence: TGTGCCAGCAACCGGGACACCTCCTACGAGCAGTACTTC. Drawing the rest from reference TRBV28 and TRBJ2-7, the complete variable domain is DVKVTQSSRYLVKRTGEKVFLECVQDMDHENMFWYRQDPGLGLRLIYFSYDVKMKEKGDIPEGYSVSREKKERFSLILESASTNQTSMYLCASNRDTSYEQYFGPGTRLTVT.

The chain combines TRBV9 with TRBJ2-5, with TRBD1 as a possible D gene (6 bases). Germline CDR1 is SGDLS and CDR2 is YYNGEE. The CDR3 totals 13 residues. V lost 3 bases, J lost 5 bases, and 11 bases lay in between. The CDR3 here is CASSAQGSETQYF. As DNA, the CDR3 is TGTGCCAGCAGCGCGCAGGGGTCGGAGACCCAGTACTTC.

This chain connects TRBV6-5 to TRBJ1-5; D possibly corresponds to TRBD1 (6 bases). The CDR3 spans 15 residues. V was cut by 0 bases and J by 6 bases, with 12 bases left in between. Germline CDR1 MNHEY, CDR2 SVGAGI. The CDR3 spells CASSYSGGAGQPQHF. DNA for the CDR3: TGTGCCAGCAGTTACTCGGGGGGGGCAGGTCAGCCCCAGCATTTT.

This chain links TRBV5-1 with TRBJ2-3; 8 bases are shared with TRBD2. The CDR3 extends over 15 amino acids. V lost 2 bases and J lost 0; bases outside the gene matches: 2. Germline V gene data show CDR1 as SGHRS and CDR2 as YFSETQ. The chain's CDR3 is CASSLAGASTDTQYF. The CDR3 DNA follows: TGCGCCAGCAGCTTAGCGGGAGCCAGCACAGATACGCAGTATTTT.

The CDR3 DNA is TGTGCCTGGAAGGTACAGGGGCCTTTCTACGAGCAGTACTTC. Protein product: CAWKVQGPFYEQYF. The rearrangement joins TRBV30 to TRBJ2-7; 7 positions match TRBD1. Unmatched junction bases numbered 9, after V lost 4 bases and J lost 3 bases. The CDR3 totals 14 residues. Germline V lookup: CDR1 GTSNPN, CDR2 SVGIG (reference sequence).